A single T cell receptor beta chain is shown here with its context. The data belong to a study of control samples from healthy donors and cancer patients. Clones were sequenced by immunoSEQ multiplex PCR, and TCRdb holds only the in-frame ones, with some missing. Among over 200,000 clones listed, approximately 80% were seen once. There are 14 residues in the CDR3. V shed 4 bases and J 5 bases; nucleotides not matched to a gene: 5. The germline V gene encodes CDR1 SEHNR and CDR2 FQNEAQ (reference sequence). The receptor comes from a woman aged 60-75 years with lung cancer. Specimen: PBMCs. V usage is TRBV7-9 and J usage is TRBJ1-1, with 9 bases lining up with TRBD1. CDR3 DNA sequence: TGTGCCAGCAGCTCGGGACAGGGTGAGACTGAAGCTTTCTTT. Its protein product is CASSSGQGETEAFF.